Listed below are T cell receptor beta chains from one sample, sequenced in a study of T cells in narcolepsy. Data came from immunoSEQ multiplex PCR; TCRdb stores just in-frame clones and leaves some out. The repertoire holds fewer than 25,000 clones, with around 80% as singletons. The sequenced sample was memory (CD45RA-) CD4+ T cells from blood. These receptor sequences come from a human donor in good health. Both conserved end residues are part of each CDR3. The order of the fields is V gene, clone size, J gene, CDR3 length, D gene, CDR3 DNA, CDR3 protein. D genes are given only for firm matches. Some rows mark clone size as missing; the rest say once, few, many or name a class of expanded clone.

TRBV6-1	NA	TRBJ2-4	12	NA	TGTGCCAGCGGAGGCGACCGGGGGCCCGGGGGGTTC	CASGGDRGPGGF
TRBV6-1	NA	TRBJ2-7	12	TRBD2	TGTGCCAGCGGGGAGGGAAGGAGGGAGCAGTACTTC	CASGEGRREQYF
TRBV4-2	once	TRBJ2-2	17	TRBD2	TGTGCCAGCAGCCAAGAAGGGTCTGGGAGGGCCACCGGGGAGCTGTTTTTT	CASSQEGSGRATGELFF
TRBV5-4	NA	TRBJ2-3	16	NA	TGTGCCAGCAGCGCTGGGGACATCCCGGCCTTAGATACGCAGTATTTT	CASSAGDIPALDTQYF
TRBV5-6	once	TRBJ2-3	17	TRBD2	TGTGCCAGCAGCTCGAAAGCGGGGGGGCCGTCGGGTTATACGCAGTATTTT	CASSSKAGGPSGYTQYF
TRBV2	NA	TRBJ2-5	13	NA	TGTGCCAGCAGCCAGGGGAATCAAGAGACCCAGTACTTC	CASSQGNQETQYF
TRBV2	NA	TRBJ1-6	16	NA	TGTGCCAGCAGTGAAGAGGGGGGCTTCGTGGGTTCACCCCTCCACTTT	CASSEEGGFVGSPLHF
TRBV5-6	NA	TRBJ2-3	17	TRBD1	TGTGCCAGCAGCTTGGTCCAGGGACAGGGGCGCACAGATACGCAGTATTTT	CASSLVQGQGRTDTQYF
TRBV23-1	NA	TRBJ1-1	14	NA	TGCGCCAGCAGTTCCGACAGGAGGGGCACTGAAGCTTTCTTT	CASSSDRRGTEAFF
TRBV11-2	NA	TRBJ1-2	13	NA	TGTGCCAGCAGCTCGACAGGTTACTATGGCTACACCTTC	CASSSTGYYGYTF
TRBV5-1	NA	TRBJ2-2	14	NA	TGCGCCAGCAGCCCTTCCCTAGACACCGGGGAGCTGTTTTTT	CASSPSLDTGELFF
TRBV4-1	few	TRBJ1-3	16	NA	TGCGCCAGCAGCCAAGACGAGGTCTGGACTGGAAACACCATATATTTT	CASSQDEVWTGNTIYF
TRBV19	NA	TRBJ2-3	14	NA	TGTGCCAGCGGAGGGGGGCAGATCACAGATACGCAGTATTTT	CASGGGQITDTQYF
TRBV19	few	TRBJ1-4	17	TRBD1	TGTGCCAGTAGTATAGATCGCGGACAGGGTATCAATGAAAAACTGTTTTTT	CASSIDRGQGINEKLFF
TRBV6-6	NA	TRBJ1-1	12	NA	TGTGCCAGCGTCGGGGACCACACTGAAGCTTTCTTT	CASVGDHTEAFF
TRBV5-1	NA	TRBJ1-6	13	NA	TGCGCCAGCAGCTTGGTTCAGGACTCACCCCTCCACTTT	CASSLVQDSPLHF
TRBV11-2	NA	TRBJ2-7	15	NA	TGTGCCAGCAGCCCAGGAAGGGACGCTACGTACGAGCAGTACTTC	CASSPGRDATYEQYF
TRBV6-6	NA	TRBJ2-1	16	NA	TGTGCCAGCAGTTACTCGGTATCAGGAGCTTACAATGAGCAGTTCTTC	CASSYSVSGAYNEQFF
TRBV6-1	NA	TRBJ2-7	14	NA	TGTGCCAGCAGAACCGTTGGGACCCAAGGGGAGCAGTACTTC	CASRTVGTQGEQYF
TRBV4-2	NA	TRBJ1-2	14	NA	TGTGCCAGCAGCCCCGGCGGGGGAGACTATGGCTACACCTTC	CASSPGGGDYGYTF
TRBV7-9	NA	TRBJ1-5	15	NA	TGTGCCAGCAGCTTAGGGGCCCCGGGCAATCAGCCCCAGCATTTT	CASSLGAPGNQPQHF
TRBV6-5	NA	TRBJ2-5	14	NA	TGTGCCAGCAGTTATTACACGGGATCAGAGACCCAGTACTTC	CASSYYTGSETQYF
TRBV5-4	NA	TRBJ2-5	16	TRBD2	TGTGCCAGCAGCGTACCCGGGACTAGCGGGGCGGAGACCCAGTACTTC	CASSVPGTSGAETQYF
TRBV14	NA	TRBJ1-6	16	TRBD1	TGTGCCAGCAGCCGACTAACAGGGGGAAGGGATTCACCCCTCCACTTT	CASSRLTGGRDSPLHF
TRBV11-3	NA	TRBJ2-5	12	NA	TGTGCCAGCAGCTTAGATGGGGAGACCCAGTACTTC	CASSLDGETQYF
TRBV11-1	NA	TRBJ2-7	12	NA	TGTGCCAGCAGCCCAAACCCTTACGAGCAGTACTTC	CASSPNPYEQYF
TRBV5-1	NA	TRBJ2-2	15	TRBD2	TGCGCCAGCCGCGGCGGGGGGACAAACACCGGGGAGCTGTTTTTT	CASRGGGTNTGELFF
TRBV6-4	NA	TRBJ2-1	17	TRBD2	TGTGCCAGCAGCCCGGGAGCGGGGGGCTCCTCCTACAATGAGCAGTTCTTC	CASSPGAGGSSYNEQFF
TRBV15	NA	TRBJ1-3	17	NA	TGTGCCACCAGCAGAGATATTGGTGGGGGCTCTGGAAACACCATATATTTT	CATSRDIGGGSGNTIYF
TRBV5-4	NA	TRBJ1-1	14	NA	TGTGCCAGCAGCTTGTGGTGGGGGGCCGAGTCGGCTTTCTTT	CASSLWWGAESAFF
TRBV19	NA	TRBJ2-5	13	NA	TGTGCCAGTAGTATGGGCAGATTTGGGACCCAGTACTTC	CASSMGRFGTQYF
TRBV21-1	NA	TRBJ2-3	14	NA	TGTGCCAGCAGGGGACAGTTAAACACAGATACGCAGTATTTT	CASRGQLNTDTQYF
TRBV7-6	NA	TRBJ1-1	15	TRBD1	TGTGCCAGCAGCTCTCGACAGGGGGCGAACACTGAAGCTTTCTTT	CASSSRQGANTEAFF
TRBV7-2	NA	TRBJ2-7	13	NA	TGTGCCAGCAGCTTATATAACAGCTACGAGCAGTACTTC	CASSLYNSYEQYF
TRBV10-2	NA	TRBJ2-5	14	TRBD1	TGCGCCAGCAGGAATCAGGGGGCCCGGGAGACCCAGTACTTC	CASRNQGARETQYF
TRBV7-8	NA	TRBJ2-1	14	NA	TGTGCCAGCAGTTCTACTATATTAGCGAGTGAGCAGTTCTTC	CASSSTILASEQFF
TRBV9	once	TRBJ2-2	13	NA	TGTGCCAGCAGCCGGGGGGCGTCCGGGGAGCTGTTTTTT	CASSRGASGELFF
TRBV7-2	NA	TRBJ1-6	14	TRBD1	TGTGCCAGCAGCTCCCGACAGGGACGGTCACCCCTCCACTTT	CASSSRQGRSPLHF
TRBV5-5	once	TRBJ2-7	17	NA	TGTGCCAGCAGCTCTGGTCGGGGTGAGGGCGCGTCTCGTGAGCAGTACTTC	CASSSGRGEGASREQYF
TRBV7-9	NA	TRBJ1-2	15	NA	TGTGCCAGCAGCTTAGCGCTTGCAGATAACTATGGCTACACCTTC	CASSLALADNYGYTF
TRBV6-5	once	TRBJ1-6	15	NA	TGTGCCAGCAGCCTGACAGGCCTCTATAATTCACCCCTCCACTTT	CASSLTGLYNSPLHF
TRBV4-3	NA	TRBJ1-1	15	NA	TGCGCCAGCAGCCAAGAAGCGCAGGGGAGCACTGAAGCTTTCTTT	CASSQEAQGSTEAFF
TRBV6-5	NA	TRBJ2-2	14	NA	TGTGCCAGCAGTTACTCGAAGCTAACCGGGGAGCTGTTTTTT	CASSYSKLTGELFF
TRBV9	NA	TRBJ2-7	16	TRBD1	TGTGCCAACGTCGGATTGGGACAGGGGGATACCTACGAGCAGTACTTC	CANVGLGQGDTYEQYF
TRBV19	NA	TRBJ2-7	14	NA	TGTGCCAGTAGTAAAGGACAGAATCACCACGAGCAGTACTTC	CASSKGQNHHEQYF
TRBV10-2	NA	TRBJ2-1	14	NA	TGCGCCAGCAGTGAGTCGACCTTAGGCAATGAGCAGTTCTTC	CASSESTLGNEQFF